This note documents a single T cell receptor beta chain sequence. The antigen remains undetermined. This sample was taken from a study of cytomegalovirus exposure and HLA in healthy donors. The overall study: Most donors, approximately 82% of approximately 400 genotyped, fell in the Caucasian-associated ancestry cluster.

PCR was performed using 60 Vbeta and 13 Jbeta primers. The protocol was immunoSEQ multiplex PCR, while the TCRdb copy is restricted to in-frame clones and leaves out a portion. This repertoire shows fewer than 90,000 clones, about 76% found once; its top ten account for 10%. Germline CDR1 reads SGHDT; CDR2 reads YYEEEE. This CDR3 region has 14 residues. V was trimmed by 3 bases and J by 7 bases, leaving 16 bases between them. Study outcomes and limitations: Another analysis was done later, and it associated 15,000 or so TCR beta sequences with HLA alleles at 0.05 false discovery rate. Available immune exposure information was restricted to CMV serostatus only. A few chains tied to CMV proved CMV antigen-specific in vitro.

This receptor was taken from a man aged 25 to 45 in good health and CMV-seropositive. Material for sequencing was PBMCs. V and J are TRBV5-6 and TRBJ1-1, with D perhaps matching TRBD1 (5 bases). The CDR3 DNA follows: TGTGCCAGCAGCTGGGGAACAGGAACCGATGAAGCTTTCTTT. Its translation: CASSWGTGTDEAFF. The entire variable domain, with the rest obtained from reference TRBV5-6 and TRBJ1-1, is as follows: DAGVTQSPTHLIKTRGQQVTLRCSPKSGHDTVSWYQQALGQGPQFIFQYYEEEERQRGNFPDRFSGHQFPNYSSELNVNALLLGDSALYLCASSWGTGTDEAFFGQGTRLTVV.